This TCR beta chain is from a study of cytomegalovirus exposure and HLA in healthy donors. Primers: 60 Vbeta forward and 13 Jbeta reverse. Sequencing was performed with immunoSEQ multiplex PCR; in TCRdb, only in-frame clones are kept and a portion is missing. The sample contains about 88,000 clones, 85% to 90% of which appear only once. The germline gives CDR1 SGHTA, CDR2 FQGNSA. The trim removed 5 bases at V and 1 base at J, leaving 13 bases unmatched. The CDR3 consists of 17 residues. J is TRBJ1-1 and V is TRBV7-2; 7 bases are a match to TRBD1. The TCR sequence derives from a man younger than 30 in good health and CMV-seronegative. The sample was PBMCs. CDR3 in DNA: TGTGCCAGCAGCCCCAAAGGGGGCAGTTTGAGGAACACTGAAGCTTTCTTT. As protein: CASSPKGGSLRNTEAFF. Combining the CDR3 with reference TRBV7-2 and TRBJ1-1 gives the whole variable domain GAGVSQSPSNKVTEKGKDVELRCDPISGHTALYWYRQSLGQGLEFLIYFQGNSAPDKSGLPSDRFSAERTGGSVSTLTIQRTQQEDSAVYLCASSPKGGSLRNTEAFFGQGTRLTVV.